This TCR beta chain derives from a study of shared clonotypes between healthy human individuals. Every subset had its genomic DNA shared out evenly among several immunoSEQ plates. The data were produced by immunoSEQ multiplex PCR, yet TCRdb's version contains in-frame clones alone and is incomplete. The profile shows 300,000 to 400,000 clones, more than 60% of them singletons. Into CD45RA+ naive and CD45RA-negative memory subsets, the CD4+ cells were split. The germline CDR1 and CDR2 sequences are SGHAT and FQNNGV. Trimming at V came to 7 bases and at J to 3 bases, leaving 2 bases not matched to a gene. The CDR3 is 15 residues long. This clone was seen a single time.

The sequencing input was memory CD4+ T cells sorted from blood. Noted subset: CD45RA-negative fraction. V and J are TRBV11-2 and TRBJ2-3; 15 bases match TRBD2. This TCR was recovered from a young man in good health. The CDR3 DNA reads as TGTGCCAGCAAAGGGACTAGCGGGAGGACAGATACGCAGTATTTT. Translating it yields CASKGTSGRTDTQYF. Based on the CDR3 plus reference TRBV11-2 and TRBJ2-3, the full variable domain is EAGVAQSPRYKIIEKRQSVAFWCNPISGHATLYWYQQILGQGPKLLIQFQNNGVVDDSQLPKDRFSAERLKGVDSTLKIQPAKLEDSAVYLCASKGTSGRTDTQYFGPGTRLTVL.